The clone carrying this TCR beta chain was observed once. Its antigen remains unidentified. This record belongs to a study of memory CD8 T cells in hepatitis C reinfection. Study-level results: Four or five donors were too few for definitive public clonotype conclusions.

Germline V gives CDR1 SGHAT, CDR2 FQNNGV. There are 14 residues in the CDR3. Trimming took 5 bases from V and 4 from J; bases not matched to a gene: 7. Time point noted: pre-reinfection, 55 to 20 weeks before reinfection detection. Sorted cells were sequenced directly ex vivo without any in vitro expansion. The Montreal HEPCO cohort supplied donors who inject drugs. TCRdb keeps only in-frame clones here, not all; method: immunoSEQ multiplex PCR. The sample contains tens of thousands of clones, over 85% of which appear only once. This rearrangement joins TRBV11-2 to TRBJ2-5, with 7 bases identical to TRBD2. The source of this sequence is a man aged 18 to 29 with hepatitis C virus infection. Sequencing input: naive CD8+ T cells sorted from blood. The CDR3 DNA reads TGTGCCAGCAGCCCCCGGGTAGCGGGAGAGACCCAGTACTTC. Translated, it gives CASSPRVAGETQYF.